What follows is one T cell receptor (beta chain) and its context. The data are from a study of blood T cell repertoires in COVID-19. This CDR3 spans 14 amino acids. The ends were cut back, 7 bases at V and 0 bases at J, with 10 bases in the middle. Germline V CDR1 and CDR2: LNHDA, SQIVND (reference sequence). The data were produced by immunoSEQ multiplex PCR, yet TCRdb's version contains in-frame clones alone and is incomplete. Found here are 180,000 or so clones, about 85% of them singletons; the top ten hold 1% to 1.5%. The receptor was derived from a man in his 60s who had recovered from COVID-19. J is TRBJ1-3 and V is TRBV19, with D perhaps TRBD1 (5 bases). The sequencing input was peripheral blood. The CDR3 DNA reads as TGTGCCAGTATGCAGGGAAACTCTGGAAACACCATATATTTT. Its protein is CASMQGNSGNTIYF.